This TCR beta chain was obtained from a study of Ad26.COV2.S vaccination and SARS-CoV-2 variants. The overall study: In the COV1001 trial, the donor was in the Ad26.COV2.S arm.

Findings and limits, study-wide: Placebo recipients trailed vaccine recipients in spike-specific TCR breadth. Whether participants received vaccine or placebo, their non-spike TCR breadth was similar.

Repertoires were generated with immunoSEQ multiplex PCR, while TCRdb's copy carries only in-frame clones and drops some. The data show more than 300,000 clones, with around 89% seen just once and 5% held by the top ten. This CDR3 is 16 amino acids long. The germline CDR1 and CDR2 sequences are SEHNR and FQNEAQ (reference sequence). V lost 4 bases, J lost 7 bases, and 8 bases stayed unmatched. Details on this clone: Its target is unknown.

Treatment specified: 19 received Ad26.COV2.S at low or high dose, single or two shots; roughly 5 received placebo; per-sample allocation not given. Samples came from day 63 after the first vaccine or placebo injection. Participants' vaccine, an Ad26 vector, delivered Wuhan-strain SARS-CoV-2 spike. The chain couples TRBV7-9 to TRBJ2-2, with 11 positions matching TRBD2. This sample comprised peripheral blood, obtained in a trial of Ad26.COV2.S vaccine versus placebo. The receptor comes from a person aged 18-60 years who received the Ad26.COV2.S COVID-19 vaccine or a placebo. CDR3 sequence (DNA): TGTGCCAGCAGCTCAGCACTAGCGGGAGAGATCGGGGAGCTGTTTTTT. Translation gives CASSSALAGEIGELFF.